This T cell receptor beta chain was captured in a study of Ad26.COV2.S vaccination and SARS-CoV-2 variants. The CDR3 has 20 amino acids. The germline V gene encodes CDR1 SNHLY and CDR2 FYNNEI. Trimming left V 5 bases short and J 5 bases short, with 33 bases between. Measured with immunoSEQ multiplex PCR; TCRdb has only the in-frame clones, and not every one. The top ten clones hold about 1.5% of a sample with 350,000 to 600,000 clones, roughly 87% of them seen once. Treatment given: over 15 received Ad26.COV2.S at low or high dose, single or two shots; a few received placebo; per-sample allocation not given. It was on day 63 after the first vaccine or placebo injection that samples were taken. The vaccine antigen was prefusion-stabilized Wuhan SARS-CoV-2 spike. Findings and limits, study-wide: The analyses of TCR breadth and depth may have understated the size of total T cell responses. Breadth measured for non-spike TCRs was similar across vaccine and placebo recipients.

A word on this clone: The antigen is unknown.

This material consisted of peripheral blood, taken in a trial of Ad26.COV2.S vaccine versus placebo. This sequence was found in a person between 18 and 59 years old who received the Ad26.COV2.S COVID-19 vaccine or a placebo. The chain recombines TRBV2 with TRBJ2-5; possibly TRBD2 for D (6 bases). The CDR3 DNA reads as TGTGCCAGCAGTTCACGCAGGGTAGGAACTTCGGGGGTAAAACGGGAGACCCAGTACTTC. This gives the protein CASSSRRVGTSGVKRETQYF.